This T cell receptor beta chain was sequenced for a study of T cell responses to AZD1222 COVID-19 vaccine (dated by TCRdb to the early 2020s). Regarding the study in general: AZD1222 recipients given second doses at about 4 weeks or at about 12 weeks were pooled, since spike-specific TCR depth and breadth were not found to differ between the two schedules. TCR sequencing covered more than 230 trial participants: about 210 given two doses of AZD1222 and 26 given two doses of MenACWY control vaccine. Trial participants were enrolled by age into subgroups of 18-55, 56-69 and 70-plus years, and around 150, 28 and 57 TCR-sequenced participants, respectively, were included in these subgroups.

Read against the paper, the sample's time point label means: baseline before first vaccination. Vaccinee samples were obtained from the UK trials COV001 and COV002, which included a single-blind randomized controlled phase 2/3 trial of AZD1222 (ChAdOx1 nCoV-19) in healthy adults. For TCRbeta chain sequencing, PBMC samples were collected from trial participants at day 0 and at day 28 after the second dose. What the study reported, not specific to this receptor: Conclusions about previously exposed vaccinees were limited because only a handful of AZD1222 recipients were SARS-CoV-2 seropositive at baseline. Reportedly, close to half of the unique spike-specific TCRs recognized epitopes lying outside the regions that are mutated in the B.1.351 and B.1.1.7 variants. In the small 56-69-year group, the increase in depth fell short of significance, most likely because of low power. Because no day 14 peak-response samples were available, the repertoires could be characterized only after the peak T cell response. After two AZD1222 doses, spike-specific TCR breadth and depth were significantly higher than at day 0 and than in MenACWY recipients. The vaccine-associated CD4 TCRs covered the entire spike protein, and the dominant responses fell in regions 160-218 and 743-854. Participants were mostly white British and included more females than males, and it was suggested by the authors that clonal diversity may have been underestimated.

Inclusive of the bounding cysteine and phenylalanine, the CDR3 is 15 residues long. The sequence is cut down to CDR3 DNA, 45 bases in frame from base 1. Trimmed from V: 4 bases; trimmed from J: 5 bases; junction bases lacking a gene match: 8. From the germline V gene, CDR1 is SGHVS and CDR2 is FQNEAQ. To note about this clone: It has no known antigen specificity. The sample holds no much larger clone one base away, and base qualities are not on file.

The CDR3 regions of human TCRbeta chains were subjected to immunosequencing. On the authors' methods: TCRs in the repertoires were matched against a reference library of SARS-CoV-2-specific TCRs that had been generated with the MIRA antigen-specificity platform. Breadth was defined as the fraction of unique TCRs that were SARS-CoV-2-associated. Depth was defined as the fraction of total T cells that were SARS-CoV-2-associated. Using the MIRA data, each spike-specific TCR was mapped to the spike region that the TCR reacts to and placed in a CD4 or CD8 class. Log10-transformed breadth and depth values were compared by one-way ANOVA with Sidak's multiple comparisons tests. The source is immuneACCESS, and TCRdb retained only in-frame sequences with V and J called. Part of the clones is not carried over; for the studies checked, unresolved V genes explain less than half of this, and the remainder is unexplained. That table furnishes V, J and clone size, whereas the DNA furnished D and trimming. The sample table shows about 140,000 clones, and about 93% are seen once. The ten top clones hold around 5.1% of the sample.

The sequence was obtained from an adult in good health. The rearrangement combines TRBV7-8 with TRBJ1-5, with TRBD1 identical over 7 junction bases. The sample was peripheral blood, taken on day 0 of AZD1222 vaccination. The CDR3 loop reads CASSSTGSPDQPQHF. The nucleotide sequence reads TGTGCCAGCAGCTCGACAGGGTCCCCCGATCAGCCCCAGCATTTT.